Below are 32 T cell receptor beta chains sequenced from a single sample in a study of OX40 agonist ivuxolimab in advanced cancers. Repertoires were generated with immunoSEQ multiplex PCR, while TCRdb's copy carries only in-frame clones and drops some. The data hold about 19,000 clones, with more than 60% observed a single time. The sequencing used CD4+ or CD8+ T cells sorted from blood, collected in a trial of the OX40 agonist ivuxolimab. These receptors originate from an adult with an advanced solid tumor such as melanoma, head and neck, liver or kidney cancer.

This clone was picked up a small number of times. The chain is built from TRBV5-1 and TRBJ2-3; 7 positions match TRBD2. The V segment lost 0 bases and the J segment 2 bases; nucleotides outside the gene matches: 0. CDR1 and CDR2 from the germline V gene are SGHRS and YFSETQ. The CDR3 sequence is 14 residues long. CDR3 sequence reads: CASSLGDYTDTQYF. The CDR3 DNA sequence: TGCGCCAGCAGCTTGGGGGACTACACAGATACGCAGTATTTT.

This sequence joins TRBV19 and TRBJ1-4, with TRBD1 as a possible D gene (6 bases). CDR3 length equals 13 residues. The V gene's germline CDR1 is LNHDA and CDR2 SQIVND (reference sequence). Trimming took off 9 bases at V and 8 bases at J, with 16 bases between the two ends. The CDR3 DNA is TGTGCCAGCAAGACAGGAGGTGGGGAAAAACTGTTTTTT. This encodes CASKTGGGEKLFF. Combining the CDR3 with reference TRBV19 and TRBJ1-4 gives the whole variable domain DGGITQSPKYLFRKEGQNVTLSCEQNLNHDAMYWYRQDPGQGLRLIYYSQIVNDFQKGDIAEGYSVSREKKESFPLTVTSAQKNPTAFYLCASKTGGGEKLFFGSGTQLSVL.

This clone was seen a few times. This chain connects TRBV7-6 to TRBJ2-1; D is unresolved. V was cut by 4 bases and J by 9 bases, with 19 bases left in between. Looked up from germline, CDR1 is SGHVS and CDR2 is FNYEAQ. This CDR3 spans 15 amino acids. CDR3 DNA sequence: TGTGCCAGCAGCTCACCAACTGACCCCTACGGTGAGCAGTTCTTC. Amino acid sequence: CASSSPTDPYGEQFF.

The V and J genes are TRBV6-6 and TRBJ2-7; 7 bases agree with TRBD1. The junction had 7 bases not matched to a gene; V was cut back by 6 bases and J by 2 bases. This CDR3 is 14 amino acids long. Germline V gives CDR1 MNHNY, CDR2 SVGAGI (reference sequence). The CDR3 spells CASSQGVRTYEQYF. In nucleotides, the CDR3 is TGTGCCAGCAGCCAGGGGGTCAGGACCTACGAGCAGTACTTC.

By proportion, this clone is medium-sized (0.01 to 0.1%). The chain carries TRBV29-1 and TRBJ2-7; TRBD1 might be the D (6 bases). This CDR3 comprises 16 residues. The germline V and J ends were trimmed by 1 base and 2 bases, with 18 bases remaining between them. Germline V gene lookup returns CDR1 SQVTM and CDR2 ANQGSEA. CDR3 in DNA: TGCAGCGTTGAAGGTGCCCGACTTGGGACACCCTACGAGCAGTACTTC. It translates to CSVEGARLGTPYEQYF.

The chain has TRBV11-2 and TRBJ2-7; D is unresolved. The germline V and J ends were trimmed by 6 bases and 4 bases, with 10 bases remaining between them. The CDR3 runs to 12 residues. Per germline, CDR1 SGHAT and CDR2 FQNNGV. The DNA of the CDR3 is TGTGCCAGCAGTTCCGGGCCTTACGAGCAGTACTTC. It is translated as CASSSGPYEQYF.

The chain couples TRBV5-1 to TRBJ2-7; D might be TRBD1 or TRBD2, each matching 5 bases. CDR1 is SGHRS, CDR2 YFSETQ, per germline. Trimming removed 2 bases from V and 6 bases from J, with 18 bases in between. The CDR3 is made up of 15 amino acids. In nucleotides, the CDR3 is TGCGCCAGCAGCTTTTCCGGGGCGCAGGCGGGCGAGCAGTACTTC. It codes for CASSFSGAQAGEQYF.

Here the CDR3 reads CASSYSGRAGDEQFF. CDR3 nucleotide sequence: TGTGCCAGCAGTTATAGCGGGAGGGCGGGTGATGAGCAGTTCTTC. The genes are TRBV27 and TRBJ2-1; TRBD2 agrees at 11 bases. Germline-derived CDR1 and CDR2 are MNHEY and SMNVEV (reference sequence). J lost 8 bases, V lost 4 bases, and 7 bases had no gene match. This CDR3 is built from 15 residues.

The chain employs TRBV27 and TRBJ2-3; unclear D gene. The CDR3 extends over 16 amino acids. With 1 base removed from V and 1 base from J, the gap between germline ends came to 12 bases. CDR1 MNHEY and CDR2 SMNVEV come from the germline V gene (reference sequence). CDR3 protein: CASSLLREIGTDTQYF. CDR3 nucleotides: TGTGCCAGCAGTTTATTAAGAGAGATCGGCACAGATACGCAGTATTTT.

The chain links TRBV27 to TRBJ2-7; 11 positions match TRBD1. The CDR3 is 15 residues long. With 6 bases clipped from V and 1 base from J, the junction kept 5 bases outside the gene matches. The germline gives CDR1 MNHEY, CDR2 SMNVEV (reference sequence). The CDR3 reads CASRVGTGGSYEQYF. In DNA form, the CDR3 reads TGTGCCAGCAGGGTAGGGACAGGGGGTTCCTACGAGCAGTACTTC.

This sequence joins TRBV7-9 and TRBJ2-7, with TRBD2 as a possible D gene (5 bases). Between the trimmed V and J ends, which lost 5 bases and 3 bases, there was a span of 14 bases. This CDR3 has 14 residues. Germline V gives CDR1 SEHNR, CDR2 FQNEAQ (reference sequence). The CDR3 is CASSDVERHYEQYF. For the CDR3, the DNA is TGTGCCAGCAGCGACGTAGAGCGGCACTACGAGCAGTACTTC.

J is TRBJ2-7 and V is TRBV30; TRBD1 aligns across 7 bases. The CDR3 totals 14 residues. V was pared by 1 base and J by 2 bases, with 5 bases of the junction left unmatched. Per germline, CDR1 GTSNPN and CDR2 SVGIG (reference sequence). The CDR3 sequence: CAWSGRDSTYEQYF. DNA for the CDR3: TGTGCCTGGAGTGGTCGGGACAGTACCTACGAGCAGTACTTC.

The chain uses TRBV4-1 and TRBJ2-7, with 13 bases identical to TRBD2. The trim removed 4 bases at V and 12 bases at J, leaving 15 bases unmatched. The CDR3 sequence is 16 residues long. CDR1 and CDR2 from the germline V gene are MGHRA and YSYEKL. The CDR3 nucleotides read TGCGCCAGCAGCCCTTCCCATCGGACTAGCGGGAGTTTGGCGTACTTC. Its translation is CASSPSHRTSGSLAYF.

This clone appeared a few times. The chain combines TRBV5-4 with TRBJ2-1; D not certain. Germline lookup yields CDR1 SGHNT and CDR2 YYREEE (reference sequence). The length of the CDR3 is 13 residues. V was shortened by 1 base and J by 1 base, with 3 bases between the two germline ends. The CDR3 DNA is TGTGCCAGCAGCTTGTGGTCCTACAATGAGCAGTTCTTC. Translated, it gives CASSLWSYNEQFF.

This chain's CDR3 is CASSSRTSGSEQYF. The CDR3 DNA is TGTGCCAGCAGCTCCCGGACTAGCGGGAGCGAGCAGTACTTC. The chain links TRBV5-6 to TRBJ2-7, with 13 bases identical to TRBD2. V lost 3 bases and J lost 6; bases outside the gene matches: 3. The CDR3 spans 14 residues. Germline V gene sequence: CDR1 SGHDT, CDR2 YYEEEE.

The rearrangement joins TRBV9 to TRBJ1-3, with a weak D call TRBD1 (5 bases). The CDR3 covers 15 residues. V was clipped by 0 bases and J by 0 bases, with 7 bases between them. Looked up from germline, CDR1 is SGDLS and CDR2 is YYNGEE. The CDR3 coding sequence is TGTGCCAGCAGCGTAGAAGGGGTCTCTGGAAACACCATATATTTT. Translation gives CASSVEGVSGNTIYF.

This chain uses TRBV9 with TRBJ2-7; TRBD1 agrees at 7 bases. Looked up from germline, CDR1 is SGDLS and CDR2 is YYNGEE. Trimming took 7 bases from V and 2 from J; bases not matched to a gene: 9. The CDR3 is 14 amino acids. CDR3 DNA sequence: TGTGCCAGCGGACACGGGACAGCTACCTACGAGCAGTACTTC. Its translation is CASGHGTATYEQYF.

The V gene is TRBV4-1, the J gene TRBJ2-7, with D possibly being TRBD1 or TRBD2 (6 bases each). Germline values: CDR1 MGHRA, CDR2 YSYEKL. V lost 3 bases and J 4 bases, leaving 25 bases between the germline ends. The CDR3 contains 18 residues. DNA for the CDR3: TGCGCCAGCAGCCAGGCCTCCGGGGCAGGGGAGGTCGAGTACGAGCAGTACTTC. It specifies CASSQASGAGEVEYEQYF.

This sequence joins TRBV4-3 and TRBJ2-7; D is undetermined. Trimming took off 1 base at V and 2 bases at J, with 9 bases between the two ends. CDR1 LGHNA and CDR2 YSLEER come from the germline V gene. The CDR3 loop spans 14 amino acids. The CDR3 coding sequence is TGCGCCAGCAGCCAAGTCGACGGTGCCTACGAGCAGTACTTC. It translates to CASSQVDGAYEQYF.

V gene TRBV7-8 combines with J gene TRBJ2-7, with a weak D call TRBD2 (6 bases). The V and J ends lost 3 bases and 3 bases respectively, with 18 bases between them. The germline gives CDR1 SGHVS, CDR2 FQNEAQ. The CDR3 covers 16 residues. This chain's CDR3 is CASSFRLGQGGYEQYF. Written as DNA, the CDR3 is TGTGCCAGCAGCTTTCGGCTGGGGCAGGGAGGCTACGAGCAGTACTTC.

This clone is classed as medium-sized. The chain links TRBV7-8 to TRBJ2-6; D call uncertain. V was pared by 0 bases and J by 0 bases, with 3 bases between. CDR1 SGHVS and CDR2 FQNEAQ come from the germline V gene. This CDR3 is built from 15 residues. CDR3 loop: CASSLAASGANVLTF. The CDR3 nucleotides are TGTGCCAGCAGCTTAGCGGCCTCTGGGGCCAACGTCCTGACTTTC.

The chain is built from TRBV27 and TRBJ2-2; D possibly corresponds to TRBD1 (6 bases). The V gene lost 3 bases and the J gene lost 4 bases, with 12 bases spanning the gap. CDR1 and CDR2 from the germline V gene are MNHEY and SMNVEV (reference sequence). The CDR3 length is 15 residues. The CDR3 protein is CASSFSQGTTGELFF. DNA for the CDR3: TGTGCCAGCAGTTTCAGTCAGGGGACCACCGGGGAGCTGTTTTTT.

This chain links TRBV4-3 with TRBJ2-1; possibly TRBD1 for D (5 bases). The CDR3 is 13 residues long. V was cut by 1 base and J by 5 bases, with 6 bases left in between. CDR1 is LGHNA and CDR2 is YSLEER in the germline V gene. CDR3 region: CASSQVGDNEQFF. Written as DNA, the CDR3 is TGCGCCAGCAGCCAAGTAGGGGACAATGAGCAGTTCTTC.

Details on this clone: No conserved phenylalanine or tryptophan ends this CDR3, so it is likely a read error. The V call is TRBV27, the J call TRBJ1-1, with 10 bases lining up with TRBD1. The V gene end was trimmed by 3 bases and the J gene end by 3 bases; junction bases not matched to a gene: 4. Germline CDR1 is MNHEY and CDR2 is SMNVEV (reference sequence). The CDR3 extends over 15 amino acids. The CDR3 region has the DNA TGTGCCAGCAGTTTGACAGGGGGCCCGGACACTGAAGCTTTCCTT. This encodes CASSLTGGPDTEAFL.

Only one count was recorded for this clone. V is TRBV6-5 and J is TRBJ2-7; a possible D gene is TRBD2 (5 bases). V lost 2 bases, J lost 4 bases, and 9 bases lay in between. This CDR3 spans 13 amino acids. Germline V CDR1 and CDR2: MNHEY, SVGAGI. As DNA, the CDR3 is TGTGCCAGCAGTTACGGGGAGTTGTACGAGCAGTACTTC. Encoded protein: CASSYGELYEQYF.

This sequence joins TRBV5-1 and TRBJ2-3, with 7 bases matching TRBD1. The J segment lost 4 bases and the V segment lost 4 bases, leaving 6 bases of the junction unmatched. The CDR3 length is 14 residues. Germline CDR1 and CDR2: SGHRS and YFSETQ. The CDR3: CASSTQGPPDTQYF. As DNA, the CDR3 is TGCGCCAGCAGCACACAGGGGCCCCCAGATACGCAGTATTTT.

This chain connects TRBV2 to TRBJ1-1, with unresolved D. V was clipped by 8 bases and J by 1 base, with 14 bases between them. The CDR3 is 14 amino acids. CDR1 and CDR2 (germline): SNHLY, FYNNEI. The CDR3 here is CASSDEVKNTEAFF. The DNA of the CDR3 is TGTGCCAGCTCGGACGAGGTCAAGAACACTGAAGCTTTCTTT.

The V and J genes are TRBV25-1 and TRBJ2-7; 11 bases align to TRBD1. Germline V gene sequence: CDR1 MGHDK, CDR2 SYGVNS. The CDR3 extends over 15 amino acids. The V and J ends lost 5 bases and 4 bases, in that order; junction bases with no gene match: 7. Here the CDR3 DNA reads TGTGCCAGCAGTCCATGGACAGGGGGCTTGTACGAGCAGTACTTC. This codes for CASSPWTGGLYEQYF.

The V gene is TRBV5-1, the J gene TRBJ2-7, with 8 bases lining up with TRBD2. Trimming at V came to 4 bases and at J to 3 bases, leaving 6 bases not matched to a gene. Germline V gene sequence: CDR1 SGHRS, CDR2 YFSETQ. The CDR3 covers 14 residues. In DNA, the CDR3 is TGCGCCAGCAGCCACGGACTAGCTGTCTACGAGCAGTACTTC. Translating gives CASSHGLAVYEQYF.

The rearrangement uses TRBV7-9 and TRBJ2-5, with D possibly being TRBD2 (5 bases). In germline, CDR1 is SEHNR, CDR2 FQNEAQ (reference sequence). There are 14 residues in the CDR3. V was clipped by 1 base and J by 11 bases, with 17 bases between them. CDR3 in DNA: TGTGCCAGCAGCTTAGTTGTGGCGCCGGAGGCTCAGTACTTC. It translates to CASSLVVAPEAQYF.

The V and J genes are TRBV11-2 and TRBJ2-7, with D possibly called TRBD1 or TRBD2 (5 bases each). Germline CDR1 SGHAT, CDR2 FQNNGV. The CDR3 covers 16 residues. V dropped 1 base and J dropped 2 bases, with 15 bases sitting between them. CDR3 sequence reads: CASSLVGRDLAYEQYF. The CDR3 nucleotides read TGTGCCAGCAGCTTAGTGGGCCGGGACCTAGCCTACGAGCAGTACTTC.

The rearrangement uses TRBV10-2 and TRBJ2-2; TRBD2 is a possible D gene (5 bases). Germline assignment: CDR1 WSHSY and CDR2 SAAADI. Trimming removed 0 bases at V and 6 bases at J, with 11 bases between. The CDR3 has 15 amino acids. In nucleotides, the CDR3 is TGCGCCAGCAGTGAGTCAGGGCTCGGGGCCGGGGAGCTGTTTTTT. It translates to CASSESGLGAGELFF.